Following are 26 T cell receptor beta chains from one sample sequenced in a study of cytomegalovirus exposure and HLA in healthy donors. Assay: immunoSEQ multiplex PCR; the TCRdb copy retains only in-frame clones and omits some. The data contain approximately 110,000 clones, approximately 94% of them singletons. Material for sequencing was PBMCs. The source is a woman between 18 and 30 years old in good health and CMV-seronegative.

The chain couples TRBV5-4 to TRBJ1-3; D remains unclear. The length of the CDR3 is 15 residues. Germline values: CDR1 SGHNT, CDR2 YYREEE (reference sequence). The ends were cut back, 1 base at V and 1 base at J, with 9 bases in the middle. CDR3 in DNA: TGTGCCAGCAGCTTGCTTCCGGGATCTGGAAACACCATATATTTT. Translation gives CASSLLPGSGNTIYF. The complete variable domain, with remaining parts taken from reference TRBV5-4 and TRBJ1-3, reads ETGVTQSPTHLIKTRGQQVTLRCSSQSGHNTVSWYQQALGQGPQFIFQYYREEENGRGNFPPRFSGLQFPNYSSELNVNALELDDSALYLCASSLLPGSGNTIYFGEGSWLTVV.

The chain uses TRBV6-5 and TRBJ2-5; D might be TRBD1 (5 bases). Trimming pared 4 bases from V and 1 base from J, leaving 7 bases between. CDR3 length equals 13 residues. Germline V lookup: CDR1 MNHEY, CDR2 SVGAGI. The CDR3 DNA sequence: TGTGCCAGCAGTTTCCAGGGCCAAGAGACCCAGTACTTC. Translating gives CASSFQGQETQYF.

The chain has TRBV28 and TRBJ1-6; 11 nucleotides agree with TRBD1. Trimming took 3 bases from V and 13 from J; bases not matched to a gene: 11. CDR3 length equals 16 residues. Germline V CDR1 and CDR2: MDHEN, SYDVKM. The CDR3 DNA is TGTGCCAGCAGTTTGGGGCGTGGGACAGGGGGTCGCCCCCTCCACTTT. This encodes CASSLGRGTGGRPLHF.

This clone was recorded only once. The J gene is TRBJ1-6, the V gene TRBV4-1, with 8 bases identical to TRBD1. The germline V gene has CDR1 MGHRA and CDR2 YSYEKL. This CDR3 has 16 amino acids. Trimming cost V 3 bases and J 6 bases; bases outside gene matches: 7. The CDR3 region is CASSQLSTGGNSPLHF. In DNA, the CDR3 is TGCGCCAGCAGCCAGCTTTCAACAGGGGGTAATTCACCCCTCCACTTT.

This chain connects TRBV5-1 to TRBJ2-3, with 12 bases aligning to TRBD2. The ends lost 3 bases at V and 3 bases at J; junction bases unmatched: 2. The CDR3 is 15 amino acids. Looked up from germline, CDR1 is SGHRS and CDR2 is YFSETQ. CDR3 in DNA: TGCGCCAGCAGCTCCGGGACTAGCGGGACAGATACGCAGTATTTT. Protein sequence: CASSSGTSGTDTQYF.

The chain employs TRBV7-6 and TRBJ1-6; possible D gene TRBD1, 6 bases. Trimming removed 2 bases from V and 8 bases from J, with 13 bases in between. The CDR3 spans 15 residues. CDR1 is SGHVS and CDR2 is FNYEAQ in the germline V gene. The CDR3, as DNA: TGTGCCAGCAGCTTATACAGGGAAAGGGATTCACCCCTCCACTTT. It specifies CASSLYRERDSPLHF.

V is TRBV18 and J is TRBJ2-7; TRBD1 matches 9 bases. Germline values: CDR1 KGHSH, CDR2 LQKENI. V shed 6 bases and J 4 bases; nucleotides not matched to a gene: 4. This CDR3 is built from 13 residues. The DNA of the CDR3 is TGTGCCAGCTCCCCAGGGACAGGGTACGAGCAGTACTTC. Translation gives CASSPGTGYEQYF.

The chain recombines TRBV2 with TRBJ2-7; D is ambiguous. V lost 2 bases and J lost 6, with 8 bases in between. The CDR3 spans 12 residues. Germline CDR1 reads SNHLY; CDR2 reads FYNNEI. CDR3 sequence (DNA): TGTGCCAGCAGTGAACACTCTAGCGAGCAGTACTTC. Translation: CASSEHSSEQYF.

This clone has only one observation. The J gene is TRBJ2-3, the V gene TRBV5-5, with 9 bases aligning to TRBD2. CDR3 size: 16 residues. Germline V CDR1 and CDR2: SGHKS, YYEKEE (reference sequence). V lost 4 bases to trimming and J lost 2 bases; unmatched junction nucleotides: 8. The CDR3 DNA sequence: TGTGCCAGCAGCACTAGTCTAGCGGGGATCACAGATACGCAGTATTTT. This gives the protein CASSTSLAGITDTQYF.

The chain uses TRBV5-1 and TRBJ1-2; 8 bases map to TRBD1. The CDR3 covers 16 residues. Germline V gives CDR1 SGHRS, CDR2 YFSETQ. V trimming: 4 bases; J trimming: 4 bases; junction bases outside the gene matches: 12. The CDR3 DNA reads TGCGCCAGCAGCGAATTCAGTACAGGGGGTGGCTATGGCTACACCTTC. Amino acid sequence: CASSEFSTGGGYGYTF.

The chain combines TRBV6-6 with TRBJ2-1; 14 nucleotides align to TRBD2. CDR1 and CDR2 (germline): MNHNY, SVGAGI (reference sequence). This CDR3 is built from 15 residues. V shed 5 bases, J shed 9 bases, and the junction held 6 bases outside the gene matches. CDR3 DNA: TGTGCCAGCAGTCGGACTAGCGGGAGGTTTGGTGAGCAGTTCTTC. It codes for CASSRTSGRFGEQFF.

This clone was found once. The genes are TRBV4-1 and TRBJ1-2; D is unresolved. The CDR3 runs 17 residues. V lost 1 base and J lost 0, with 15 bases in between. Germline V CDR1 and CDR2: MGHRA, YSYEKL. The CDR3 loop is CASSQGTGKGPNYGYTF. The CDR3 coding sequence is TGCGCCAGCAGCCAAGGGACGGGGAAAGGGCCTAACTATGGCTACACCTTC.

The V call is TRBV2, the J call TRBJ1-6; D is perhaps TRBD1 (5 bases). CDR1 is SNHLY, CDR2 FYNNEI, per germline. V shed 2 bases and J shed 9 bases, with 26 bases lying between them. There are 19 residues in the CDR3. CDR3 DNA: TGTGCCAGCAGTGAAAAAGGGGTTTTTGGAGGGAGACAAGGTTCACCCCTCCACTTT. Amino acid sequence: CASSEKGVFGGRQGSPLHF.

This rearrangement joins TRBV7-9 to TRBJ1-2, with D hard to call. Per the germline V gene, CDR1 is SEHNR and CDR2 is FQNEAQ (reference sequence). The CDR3 consists of 14 residues. The V end was cut by 2 bases, the J end by 4 bases, with 11 bases between. CDR3 region: CASSLLAATYGYTF. The CDR3 DNA reads as TGTGCCAGCAGCTTATTAGCGGCAACCTATGGCTACACCTTC.

This sequence joins TRBV5-4 and TRBJ2-1, with 12 bases fitting TRBD2. This CDR3 spans 15 amino acids. The V gene's germline CDR1 is SGHNT and CDR2 YYREEE (reference sequence). V shed 0 bases, J shed 11 bases, and the junction held 6 bases outside the gene matches. The CDR3 loop reads CASSLASGGAVKQFF. The CDR3, as DNA: TGTGCCAGCAGCTTGGCTAGCGGGGGGGCGGTAAAGCAGTTCTTC.

The rearrangement uses TRBV4-2 and TRBJ2-5, with D possibly matching TRBD2 (6 bases). This CDR3 has 18 amino acids. The germline V gene has CDR1 LGHNA and CDR2 YNFKEQ. V dropped 0 bases and J dropped 5 bases, with 22 bases sitting between them. Here the CDR3 DNA reads TGTGCCAGCAGCCAAGATAGCATAGGCAGATCGGGGGAGGAGACCCAGTACTTC. The encoded protein is CASSQDSIGRSGEETQYF.

This chain links TRBV9 with TRBJ2-2; possible D gene TRBD2, 5 bases. V was cut by 0 bases and J by 4 bases, with 16 bases left in between. The CDR3 length is 17 residues. From germline, CDR1 is SGDLS and CDR2 YYNGEE. CDR3 sequence: CASSVAKGSTSTGELFF. In DNA form, the CDR3 reads TGTGCCAGCAGCGTAGCTAAAGGGAGTACGTCCACCGGGGAGCTGTTTTTT.

The chain couples TRBV7-9 to TRBJ2-7, with D tentatively TRBD2 (6 bases). Germline V gives CDR1 SEHNR, CDR2 FQNEAQ (reference sequence). With 8 bases removed from V and 2 bases from J, the gap between germline ends came to 19 bases. The length of the CDR3 is 15 residues. The DNA for the CDR3 is TGTGCCAGCCTAGAGAGCCTAGCGCAGGCCTACGAGCAGTACTTC. Amino acids: CASLESLAQAYEQYF.

This rearrangement joins TRBV2 to TRBJ2-1, with D possibly TRBD2 on 6 matching bases. Germline V gives CDR1 SNHLY, CDR2 FYNNEI. This CDR3 has 15 amino acids. Trimming stripped 3 bases from V and 4 bases from J, with 13 bases between. CDR3 sequence (DNA): TGTGCCAGCAGTGAGGAGGGGCAACCTTACAATGAGCAGTTCTTC. Translated, it gives CASSEEGQPYNEQFF.

V gene TRBV10-3 combines with J gene TRBJ2-7, with unresolved D. Germline V lookup: CDR1 ENHRY, CDR2 SYGVKD. V lost 5 bases, J lost 5 bases, and 19 bases lay in between. There are 15 residues in the CDR3. CDR3 protein: CAISIQLLESHEQYF. DNA for the CDR3: TGTGCCATCAGTATACAGCTCCTTGAGAGCCACGAGCAGTACTTC.

The CDR3 region is CASSLASPYEQYF. CDR3 in DNA: TGCGCCAGCAGCTTGGCTTCCCCCTACGAGCAGTACTTC. The V call is TRBV5-1, the J call TRBJ2-7; D is undetermined. The CDR3 is 13 residues long. Deletions cut 0 bases from V and 2 bases from J, with 6 bases between. From germline, CDR1 is SGHRS and CDR2 YFSETQ.

This rearrangement joins TRBV11-3 to TRBJ2-7, with TRBD1 as a possible D gene (6 bases). The germline CDR1 and CDR2 sequences are SGHNT and YENEEA. V lost 5 bases, J lost 4 bases, and 12 bases lay in between. The CDR3 spans 13 residues. The CDR3 region has the DNA TGTGCCAGCAGCCGATATACAGGGTACGAGCAGTACTTC. This codes for CASSRYTGYEQYF.

The rearrangement joins TRBV4-2 to TRBJ2-7; TRBD1 aligns across 8 bases. This CDR3 is 15 amino acids long. Germline CDR1 and CDR2: LGHNA and YNFKEQ. Trimming removed 1 base from V and 3 bases from J; junction bases left unmatched: 5. CDR3 in DNA: TGTGCCAGCAGCCAAGTAGGACAGGGAGACTACGAGCAGTACTTC. It specifies CASSQVGQGDYEQYF.

The chain combines TRBV5-1 with TRBJ1-3; no reliable D call. Germline V gives CDR1 SGHRS, CDR2 YFSETQ. The CDR3 is 15 residues long. The V end was cut by 3 bases, the J end by 1 base, with 11 bases between. Here the CDR3 reads CASSSRVGSGNTIYF. In DNA, the CDR3 is TGCGCCAGCAGCTCGCGGGTCGGGTCTGGAAACACCATATATTTT.

V gene TRBV2 combines with J gene TRBJ2-4, with D possibly TRBD2 on 6 matching bases. The V gene lost 6 bases and the J gene lost 5 bases, with 17 bases spanning the gap. There are 15 residues in the CDR3. CDR1 SNHLY and CDR2 FYNNEI come from the germline V gene. The CDR3 bases are TGTGCCAGCAGCCCGACTAGAACTCTCCAAAACATTCAGTACTTC. Translating gives CASSPTRTLQNIQYF.

This CDR3 is CASSRTGDYYEQYF. The CDR3 nucleotides read TGTGCCAGTAGTAGGACAGGGGACTACTACGAGCAGTACTTC. The chain employs TRBV19 and TRBJ2-7; 9 bases fit TRBD1. Germline CDR1 reads LNHDA; CDR2 reads SQIVND (reference sequence). V was pared by 4 bases and J by 3 bases, with 4 bases of the junction left unmatched. CDR3 length equals 14 residues.